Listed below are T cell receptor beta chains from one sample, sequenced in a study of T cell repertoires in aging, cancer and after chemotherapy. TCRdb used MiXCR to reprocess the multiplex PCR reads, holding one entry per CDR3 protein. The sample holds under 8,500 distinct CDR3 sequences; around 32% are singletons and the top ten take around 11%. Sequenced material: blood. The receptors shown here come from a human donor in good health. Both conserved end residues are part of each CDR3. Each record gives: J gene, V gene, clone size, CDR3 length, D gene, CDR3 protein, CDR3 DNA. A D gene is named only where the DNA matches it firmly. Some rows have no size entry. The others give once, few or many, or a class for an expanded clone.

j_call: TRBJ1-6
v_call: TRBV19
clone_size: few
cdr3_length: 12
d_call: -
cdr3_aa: CASSTDNSPLHF
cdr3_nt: TGTGCCAGTAGTACGGACAATTCACCCCTCCACTTT

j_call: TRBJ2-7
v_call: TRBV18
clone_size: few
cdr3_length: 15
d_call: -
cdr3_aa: CASSPSGTHGYEQYF
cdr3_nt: TGTGCCAGCTCACCATCCGGGACCCACGGGTACGAGCAGTACTTC

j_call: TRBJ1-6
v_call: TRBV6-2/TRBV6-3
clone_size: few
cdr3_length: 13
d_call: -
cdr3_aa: CASSYRDNSPLHF
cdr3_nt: TGTGCCAGCAGTTACCGGGATAATTCACCCCTCCACTTT

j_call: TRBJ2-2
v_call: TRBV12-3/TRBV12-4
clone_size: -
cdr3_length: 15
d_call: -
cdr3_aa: CASSAGISNTGELFF
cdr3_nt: TGTGCCAGCAGTGCAGGGATCTCGAACACCGGGGAGCTGTTTTTT

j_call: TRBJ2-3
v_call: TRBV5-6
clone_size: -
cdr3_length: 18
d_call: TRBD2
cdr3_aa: CASSNLGLAGGSTDTQYF
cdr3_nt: TGTGCCAGCAGCAACCTGGGACTAGCGGGGGGGAGCACAGATACGCAGTATTTT

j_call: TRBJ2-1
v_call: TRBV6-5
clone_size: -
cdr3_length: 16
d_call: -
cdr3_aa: CASSGEVYTPTNEQFF
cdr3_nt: TGTGCCAGCAGTGGCGAGGTTTATACACCCACCAATGAGCAGTTCTTC

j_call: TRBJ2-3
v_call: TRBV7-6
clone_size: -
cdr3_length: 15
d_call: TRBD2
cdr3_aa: CASSSSGGAGDTQYF
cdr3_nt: TGTGCCAGCAGCTCTAGCGGGGGGGCAGGAGATACGCAGTATTTT

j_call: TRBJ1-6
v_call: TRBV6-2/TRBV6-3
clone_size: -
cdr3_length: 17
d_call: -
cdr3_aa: CASSYSWQGRNNSPLHF
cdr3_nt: TGTGCCAGCAGTTACTCGTGGCAGGGACGGAATAATTCACCCCTCCACTTT

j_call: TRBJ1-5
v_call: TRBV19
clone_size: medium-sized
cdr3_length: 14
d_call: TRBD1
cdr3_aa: CASSMGQTNQPQHF
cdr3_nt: TGTGCCAGTAGTATGGGACAGACCAATCAGCCCCAGCATTTT

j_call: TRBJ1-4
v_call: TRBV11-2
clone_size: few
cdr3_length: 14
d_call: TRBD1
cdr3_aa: CASSGDSPLGKLFF
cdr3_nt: TGTGCCAGCAGCGGGGACAGTCCATTGGGAAAACTGTTTTTT

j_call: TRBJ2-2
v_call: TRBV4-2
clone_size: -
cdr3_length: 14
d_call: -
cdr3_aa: CASSQTRNTGELFF
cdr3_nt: TGCGCCAGCAGCCAAACTAGGAACACCGGGGAGCTGTTTTTT

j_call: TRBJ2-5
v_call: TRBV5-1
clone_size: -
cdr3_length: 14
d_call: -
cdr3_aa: CASSLGPVGETQYF
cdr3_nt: TGCGCCAGCAGCTTGGGGCCGGTCGGAGAGACCCAGTACTTC

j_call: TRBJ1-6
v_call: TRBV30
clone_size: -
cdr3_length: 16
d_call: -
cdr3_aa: CAWSDGILRGNSRLHF
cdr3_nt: TGTGCCTGGAGTGACGGGATCCTGAGGGGCAATTCACGCCTCCACTTT

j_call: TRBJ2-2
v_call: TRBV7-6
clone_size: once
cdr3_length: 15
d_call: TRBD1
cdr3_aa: CASSGLTGYTGELFF
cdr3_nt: TGTGCCAGCAGCGGATTGACAGGGTACACCGGGGAGCTGTTTTTT

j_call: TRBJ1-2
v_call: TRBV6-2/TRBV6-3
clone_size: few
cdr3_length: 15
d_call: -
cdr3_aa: CASLYDLGGPYGYTF
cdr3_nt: TGTGCCAGCCTCTACGATCTCGGGGGCCCTTATGGCTACACCTTC

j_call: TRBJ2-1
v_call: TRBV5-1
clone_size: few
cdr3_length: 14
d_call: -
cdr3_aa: CASSSGIGEDEQFF
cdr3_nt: TGCGCCAGCAGCTCGGGGATAGGGGAGGATGAGCAGTTCTTC

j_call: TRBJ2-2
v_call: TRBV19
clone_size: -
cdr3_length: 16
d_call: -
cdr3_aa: CASSITARGGTGELFF
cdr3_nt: TGTGCCAGTAGTATAACGGCCAGGGGGGGCACCGGGGAGCTGTTTTTT

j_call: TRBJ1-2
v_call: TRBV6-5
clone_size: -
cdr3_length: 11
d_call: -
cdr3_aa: CASSSGLGYTF
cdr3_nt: TGTGCCAGCAGTTCAGGGCTTGGCTACACCTTC

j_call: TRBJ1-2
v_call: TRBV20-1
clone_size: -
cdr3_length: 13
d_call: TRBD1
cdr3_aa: CSASGTGGYGYTF
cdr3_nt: TGCAGTGCTTCCGGGACAGGGGGCTATGGCTACACCTTC

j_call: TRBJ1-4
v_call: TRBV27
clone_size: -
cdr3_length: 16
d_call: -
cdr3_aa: CASKPFIPIEDEKLFF
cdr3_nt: TGTGCCAGCAAACCGTTCATCCCGATAGAAGATGAAAAACTGTTTTTT

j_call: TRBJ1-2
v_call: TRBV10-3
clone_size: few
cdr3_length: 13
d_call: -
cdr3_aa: CAISEAGEGGYTF
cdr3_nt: TGTGCCATCAGTGAGGCAGGGGAGGGCGGCTACACCTTC

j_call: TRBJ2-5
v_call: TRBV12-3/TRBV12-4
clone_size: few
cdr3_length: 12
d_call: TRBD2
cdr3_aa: CASSPSGETQYF
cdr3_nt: TGTGCCAGCAGTCCTAGCGGGGAGACCCAGTACTTC

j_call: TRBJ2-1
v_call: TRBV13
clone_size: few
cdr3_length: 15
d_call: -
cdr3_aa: CASSSPEIRGDEQFF
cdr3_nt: TGTGCCAGCAGCTCCCCGGAGATAAGGGGCGATGAGCAGTTCTTC

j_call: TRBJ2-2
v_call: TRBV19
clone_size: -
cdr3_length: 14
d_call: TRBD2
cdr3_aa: CATAGGDGVGELFF
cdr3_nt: TGTGCCACCGCGGGGGGGGATGGGGTCGGGGAGCTGTTTTTT

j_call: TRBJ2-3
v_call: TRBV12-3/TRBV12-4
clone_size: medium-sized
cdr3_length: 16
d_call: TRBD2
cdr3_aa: CASSLGLAGGGDTQYF
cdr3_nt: TGTGCCAGCAGTCTTGGACTAGCGGGGGGAGGGGATACGCAGTATTTT

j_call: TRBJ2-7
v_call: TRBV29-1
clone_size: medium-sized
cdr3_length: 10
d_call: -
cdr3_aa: CSVEEDEQYF
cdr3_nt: TGCAGCGTTGAAGAGGACGAGCAGTACTTC

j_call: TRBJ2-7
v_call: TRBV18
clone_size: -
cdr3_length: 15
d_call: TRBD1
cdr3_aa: CASSPPGQGGYEQYF
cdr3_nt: TGTGCCAGCTCACCACCAGGACAGGGAGGATACGAGCAGTACTTC

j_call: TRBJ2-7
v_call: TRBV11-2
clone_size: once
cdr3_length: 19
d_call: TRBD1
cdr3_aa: CASSLFRNMVTGEAYEQYF
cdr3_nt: TGTGCCAGCAGCTTATTTCGGAATATGGTGACAGGGGAAGCCTACGAGCAGTACTTC

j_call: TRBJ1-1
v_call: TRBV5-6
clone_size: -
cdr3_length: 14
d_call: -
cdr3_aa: CASSLEVGGAEAFF
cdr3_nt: TGTGCCAGCAGCTTAGAGGTCGGGGGCGCTGAAGCTTTCTTT

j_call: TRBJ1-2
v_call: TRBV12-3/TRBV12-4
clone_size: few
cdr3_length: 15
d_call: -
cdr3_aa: CASSFRQDVVSGYTF
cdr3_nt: TGTGCCAGCAGTTTTCGACAGGACGTGGTTAGTGGCTACACCTTC

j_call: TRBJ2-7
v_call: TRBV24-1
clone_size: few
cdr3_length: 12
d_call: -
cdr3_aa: CATTDLKGIRYF
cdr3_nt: TGTGCCACCACTGATTTAAAGGGTATCAGGTACTTC

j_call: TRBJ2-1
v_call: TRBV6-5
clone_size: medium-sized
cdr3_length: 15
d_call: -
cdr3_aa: CASSYSGDRYNEQFF
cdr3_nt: TGTGCCAGCAGTTACTCGGGGGATCGCTACAATGAGCAGTTCTTC

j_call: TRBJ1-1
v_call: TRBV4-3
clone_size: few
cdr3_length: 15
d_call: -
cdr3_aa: CASSQVPGSDTEAFF
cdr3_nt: TGCGCCAGCAGCCAAGTCCCAGGATCAGACACTGAAGCTTTCTTT

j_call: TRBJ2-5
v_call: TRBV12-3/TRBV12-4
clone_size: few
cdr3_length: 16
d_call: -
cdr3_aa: CASSFMLAGAGETQYF
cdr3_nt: TGTGCCAGCAGTTTCATGTTAGCAGGGGCTGGAGAGACCCAGTACTTC

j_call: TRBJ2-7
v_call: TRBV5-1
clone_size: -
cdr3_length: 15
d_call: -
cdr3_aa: CASSPRAGKTYEQYF
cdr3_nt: TGCGCCAGCAGCCCCCGGGCAGGGAAGACCTACGAGCAGTACTTC

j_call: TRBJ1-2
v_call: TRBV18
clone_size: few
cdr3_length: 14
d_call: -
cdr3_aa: CASSPQGQNYGYTF
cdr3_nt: TGTGCCAGCTCACCACAGGGGCAGAACTATGGCTACACCTTC